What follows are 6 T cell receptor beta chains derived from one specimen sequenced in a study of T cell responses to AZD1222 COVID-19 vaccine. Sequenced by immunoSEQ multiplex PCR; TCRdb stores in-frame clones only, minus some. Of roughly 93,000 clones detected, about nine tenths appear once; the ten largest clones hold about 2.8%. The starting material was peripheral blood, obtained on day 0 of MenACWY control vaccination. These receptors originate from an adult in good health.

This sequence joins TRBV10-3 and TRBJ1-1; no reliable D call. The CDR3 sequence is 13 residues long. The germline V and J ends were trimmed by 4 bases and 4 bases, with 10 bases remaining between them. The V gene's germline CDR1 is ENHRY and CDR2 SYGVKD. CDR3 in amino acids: CAISGPDGTEAFF. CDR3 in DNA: TGTGCCATCAGTGGACCCGATGGCACTGAAGCTTTCTTT.

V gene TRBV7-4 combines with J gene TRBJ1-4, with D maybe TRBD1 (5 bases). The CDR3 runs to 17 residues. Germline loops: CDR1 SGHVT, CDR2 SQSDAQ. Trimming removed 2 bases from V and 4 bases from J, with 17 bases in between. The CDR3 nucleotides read TGTGCCAGCAGCTTATGGCCGGGCAGGGTGGTTAATGAAAAACTGTTTTTT. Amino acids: CASSLWPGRVVNEKLFF.

In DNA form, the CDR3 reads TGTGCCAGCAGCTTAACTGCCCGAGCGACCGGGGAGCTGTTTTTT. Protein sequence: CASSLTARATGELFF. The rearrangement joins TRBV7-3 to TRBJ2-2; D is ambiguous. Germline-derived CDR1 and CDR2 are SGHTA and FQGTGA. This CDR3 has 15 amino acids. V lost 0 bases to trimming and J lost 5 bases, with 10 bases between them.

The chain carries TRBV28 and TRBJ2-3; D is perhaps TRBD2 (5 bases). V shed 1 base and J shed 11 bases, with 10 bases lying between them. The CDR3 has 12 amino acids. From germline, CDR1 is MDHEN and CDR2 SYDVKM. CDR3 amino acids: CASSLLSEGQYF. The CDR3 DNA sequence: TGTGCCAGCAGTTTATTAAGCGAGGGGCAGTATTTT.

CDR3 nucleotides: TGTGCCAGCAGCCAAGAAGTGGCGGGATATGGCTACACCTTC. This gives the protein CASSQEVAGYGYTF. The chain combines TRBV3-1 (or the pseudogene TRBV3-2) with TRBJ1-2; D unclear. Germline V lookup: CDR1 LGHDT, CDR2 YNNKEL (reference sequence). The CDR3 length is 14 residues. Trimming left V 0 bases short and J 5 bases short, with 10 bases between.

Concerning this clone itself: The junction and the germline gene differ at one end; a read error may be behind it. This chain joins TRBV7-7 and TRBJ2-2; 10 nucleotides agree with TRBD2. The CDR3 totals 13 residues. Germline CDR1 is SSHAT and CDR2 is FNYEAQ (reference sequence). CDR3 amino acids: CASSFQLAGTLFF. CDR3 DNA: TGTGCTAGCAGCTTTCAACTAGCGGGGACGCTGTTTTTT.